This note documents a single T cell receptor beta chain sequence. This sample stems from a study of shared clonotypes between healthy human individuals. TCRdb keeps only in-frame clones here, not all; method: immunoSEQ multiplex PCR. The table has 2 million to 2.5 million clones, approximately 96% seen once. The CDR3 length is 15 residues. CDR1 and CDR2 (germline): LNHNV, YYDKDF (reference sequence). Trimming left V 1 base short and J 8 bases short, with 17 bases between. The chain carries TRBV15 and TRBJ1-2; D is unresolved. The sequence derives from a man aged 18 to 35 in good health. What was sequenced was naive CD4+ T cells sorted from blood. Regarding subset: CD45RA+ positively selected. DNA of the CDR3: TGTGCCACCAGCAGAGGTGGCAAAGAGGAGTGGGGCTACACCTTC. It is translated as CATSRGGKEEWGYTF. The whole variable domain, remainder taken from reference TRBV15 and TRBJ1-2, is DAMVIQNPRYQVTQFGKPVTLSCSQTLNHNVMYWYQQKSSQAPKLLFHYYDKDFNNEADTPDNFQSRRPNTSFCFLDIRSPGLGDTAMYLCATSRGGKEEWGYTFGSGTRLTVV.